Listed below are T cell receptor beta chains from one sample, sequenced in a study of CD8 T cells in Susac syndrome. MiXCR was run by TCRdb on the immunoSEQ multiplex PCR reads, yielding one entry per CDR3 protein. The repertoire holds some 140,000 distinct CDR3 sequences, with 95% as singletons. Specimen: CD8+ T cells from PBMCs. The receptors come from a human donor with Susac syndrome. Each CDR3 is given with its conserved first and last residue. Each record gives: CDR3 DNA, CDR3 protein, D gene, clone size, J gene, V gene. The D gene is left open where the match is weak. Not all rows give a size; the values are once, few, many and, for expanded clones, a class.

DNA: TGCAGCGTTGAAGACGGGAGGGTACGCGAGCAGTACTTC
CDR3: CSVEDGRVREQYF
D: TRBD2
size: -
J: TRBJ2-7
V: TRBV29-1

DNA: TGTGCCAGCAGGACTCCGGGACTAGCGGGAGGGCAGTGGTCCAATGAGCAGTTCTTC
CDR3: CASRTPGLAGGQWSNEQFF
D: TRBD2
size: once
J: TRBJ2-1
V: TRBV12-3/TRBV12-4

DNA: TGTGCCAGCAGCGAGCAGGGGGAGACCCAGTACTTC
CDR3: CASSEQGETQYF
D: -
size: -
J: TRBJ2-5
V: TRBV13

DNA: TGCGCCAGCAGCTTGGATGGAGCGGGAGGGCGAGCAGATACGCAGTATTTT
CDR3: CASSLDGAGGRADTQYF
D: TRBD2
size: -
J: TRBJ2-3
V: TRBV5-1

DNA: TGTGCCAGCTCACCATGGGATGGCAATCAGCCCCAGCATTTT
CDR3: CASSPWDGNQPQHF
D: -
size: -
J: TRBJ1-5
V: TRBV18

DNA: TGCAGTGCTACCAAGGGACTAGCCTGGGATGAGCAGTTCTTC
CDR3: CSATKGLAWDEQFF
D: TRBD2
size: once
J: TRBJ2-1
V: TRBV20-1

DNA: TGTGCCACCAGCAGAGACCAGGGGTCTGGCTACACCTTC
CDR3: CATSRDQGSGYTF
D: -
size: -
J: TRBJ1-2
V: TRBV15

DNA: TGTGCCACCGGAAGCAATGAGCAGTTCTTC
CDR3: CATGSNEQFF
D: -
size: -
J: TRBJ2-1
V: TRBV19

DNA: TGTGCCACCAGCGTGGGGACAGGAGAACAAGAGACCCAGTACTTC
CDR3: CATSVGTGEQETQYF
D: TRBD1
size: -
J: TRBJ2-5
V: TRBV27

DNA: TGTGCCAGCAGCAGTACTTTTGGACCAGAAACCTACGAGCAGTACTTC
CDR3: CASSSTFGPETYEQYF
D: -
size: -
J: TRBJ2-7
V: TRBV9

DNA: TGTGCCAGCAGCACAGAGGACGCGCTTCTAGGCGAAAAACTGTTTTTT
CDR3: CASSTEDALLGEKLFF
D: -
size: -
J: TRBJ1-4
V: TRBV9

DNA: TGCAGTGCTAGGGGCGCCAGCTCCTACGAGCAGTACTTC
CDR3: CSARGASSYEQYF
D: -
size: -
J: TRBJ2-7
V: TRBV20-1

DNA: TGTGCCACCAGCAGAGATGGCAGCACTGAAGCTTTCTTT
CDR3: CATSRDGSTEAFF
D: -
size: -
J: TRBJ1-1
V: TRBV15

DNA: TGCGCCAGCAGCTTGACGGCAGGCTACGAGCAGTACTTC
CDR3: CASSLTAGYEQYF
D: -
size: -
J: TRBJ2-7
V: TRBV5-1

DNA: TGCGCCAGCAGCCCACGGACTGGAGAAGTTGAAAAACTGTTTTTT
CDR3: CASSPRTGEVEKLFF
D: -
size: -
J: TRBJ1-4
V: TRBV5-1

DNA: TGCGCCAGCAGCTTGCAACTTCCGTCTGTGGCCAACGTCCTGACTTTC
CDR3: CASSLQLPSVANVLTF
D: -
size: -
J: TRBJ2-6
V: TRBV5-1

DNA: TGTGCCAGCAGTGTCGGACTAGCGGGGGGCTACAATGAGCAGTTCTTC
CDR3: CASSVGLAGGYNEQFF
D: TRBD2
size: -
J: TRBJ2-1
V: TRBV6-1

DNA: TGTGCCAGCAGAGAAACAGGGGGCAGTTCTGAAGCTTTCTTT
CDR3: CASRETGGSSEAFF
D: TRBD1
size: -
J: TRBJ1-1
V: TRBV27

DNA: TGCGCCAGCAGCCTAGGACCTGGAAAACTGTTTTTT
CDR3: CASSLGPGKLFF
D: -
size: -
J: TRBJ1-4
V: TRBV4-1

DNA: TGTGCCAGCAGCGAGACGAAGTTGGGAGTGGGGGAGACCCAGTACTTC
CDR3: CASSETKLGVGETQYF
D: -
size: -
J: TRBJ2-5
V: TRBV9

DNA: TGTGCCAGCAGCCAAGATTACGGGGAGATCTACAATGAGCAGTTCTTC
CDR3: CASSQDYGEIYNEQFF
D: -
size: -
J: TRBJ2-1
V: TRBV3-1

DNA: TGTGCCAGCAGTTCGGGAACAGGGGAATTGGGCACTGAAGCTTTCTTT
CDR3: CASSSGTGELGTEAFF
D: TRBD1
size: -
J: TRBJ1-1
V: TRBV27

DNA: TGTGCCAGCAGTGGAGACAGGGCCGGGAGTTATGGCTACACCTTC
CDR3: CASSGDRAGSYGYTF
D: TRBD1
size: -
J: TRBJ1-2
V: TRBV28

DNA: TGCGCCAGCAGCCTGGGACAGGCGGACACTGAAGCTTTCTTT
CDR3: CASSLGQADTEAFF
D: TRBD1
size: -
J: TRBJ1-1
V: TRBV5-1

DNA: TGTGCCAGCAAAATGGACAGTACGAACACCGGGGAGCTGTTTTTT
CDR3: CASKMDSTNTGELFF
D: -
size: -
J: TRBJ2-2
V: TRBV12-3/TRBV12-4

DNA: TGTGCCAGCAGCCACGTATTAAGGGTTGAGACCCAGTACTTC
CDR3: CASSHVLRVETQYF
D: -
size: -
J: TRBJ2-5
V: TRBV14

DNA: TGTGCCAGCAGCGTAGCCAGCGGGAGGGACCAAGAGACCCAGTACTTC
CDR3: CASSVASGRDQETQYF
D: TRBD2
size: -
J: TRBJ2-5
V: TRBV9

DNA: TGTGCCAGCAGCCCATCCCCTGGACAGGGGTCTTACGAGCAGTACTTC
CDR3: CASSPSPGQGSYEQYF
D: TRBD1
size: -
J: TRBJ2-7
V: TRBV13

DNA: TGTGCCAGCAGCCTACGGACAGGGAGGGAACACGAGCAGTACTTC
CDR3: CASSLRTGREHEQYF
D: -
size: -
J: TRBJ2-7
V: TRBV13

DNA: TGTGCCAACCCGTACAAGTCGGGACAGAACAATCAGCCCCAGCATTTT
CDR3: CANPYKSGQNNQPQHF
D: -
size: -
J: TRBJ1-5
V: TRBV21-1

DNA: TGCAGCGTTGAAGGTGGTTGGAGTGGCTACACCTTC
CDR3: CSVEGGWSGYTF
D: -
size: -
J: TRBJ1-2
V: TRBV29-1

DNA: TGTGCCAGCAGTTCCTACTCGAGTCTAGCGGATGTAGAGACCCAGTACTTC
CDR3: CASSSYSSLADVETQYF
D: TRBD2
size: -
J: TRBJ2-5
V: TRBV27

DNA: TGTGCCAGCAGTTTAGCACAGCGACTGGGCGAGCAGTACTTC
CDR3: CASSLAQRLGEQYF
D: -
size: -
J: TRBJ2-7
V: TRBV27

DNA: TGTGCCAGCAGCTCCTCGCTCGAACTAGCAAGCATCTATTTT
CDR3: CASSSSLELASIYF
D: -
size: -
J: TRBJ2-3
V: TRBV7-3

DNA: TGTGCCAGCAGCTTCGGACTAGCGGGAGGGCCCGGCGAGCAGTACTTC
CDR3: CASSFGLAGGPGEQYF
D: TRBD2
size: -
J: TRBJ2-7
V: TRBV5-6

DNA: TGTGCCAGCAGTTTAGCCGGACAGGGCGACACTGAAGCTTTCTTT
CDR3: CASSLAGQGDTEAFF
D: TRBD1
size: -
J: TRBJ1-1
V: TRBV12-3/TRBV12-4

DNA: TGTGCCAGCAGCCCAACGTTCACTGAAGCTTTCTTT
CDR3: CASSPTFTEAFF
D: -
size: -
J: TRBJ1-1
V: TRBV7-9

DNA: TGTGCCAGCAGTGTCTCTGGCGGGAGCTCCTACGAGCAGTACTTC
CDR3: CASSVSGGSSYEQYF
D: TRBD2
size: -
J: TRBJ2-7
V: TRBV27

DNA: TGCGCCAGCAGCTTGGGGACTAGCGGAGCCGCATTCAATGAGCAGTTCTTC
CDR3: CASSLGTSGAAFNEQFF
D: TRBD2
size: -
J: TRBJ2-1
V: TRBV5-1

DNA: TGTGCCACCAGTGCCACAGGGGTGGAAGCTTTCTTT
CDR3: CATSATGVEAFF
D: TRBD1
size: once
J: TRBJ1-1
V: TRBV24-1

DNA: TGTGCCAGCAGCTTGTTCCGGGAACGCTTCAATGAGCAGTTCTTC
CDR3: CASSLFRERFNEQFF
D: -
size: -
J: TRBJ2-1
V: TRBV7-6

DNA: TGTGCCAGCAGCCCTGGCCTCTTCAATGAGCAGTTCTTC
CDR3: CASSPGLFNEQFF
D: -
size: -
J: TRBJ2-1
V: TRBV6-5

DNA: TGTGCCAGCTCACCATGGGCGGGAGCTTACAATGAGCAGTTCTTC
CDR3: CASSPWAGAYNEQFF
D: TRBD2
size: -
J: TRBJ2-1
V: TRBV18

DNA: TGCAGTGCTAGACCGGGACGCCCCGGGAGAGGGCGAGAGACCCAGTACTTC
CDR3: CSARPGRPGRGRETQYF
D: -
size: -
J: TRBJ2-5
V: TRBV20-1

DNA: TGTGCCAGCATAGTAACGGGATGGGAGACCCAGTACTTC
CDR3: CASIVTGWETQYF
D: -
size: -
J: TRBJ2-5
V: TRBV6-5